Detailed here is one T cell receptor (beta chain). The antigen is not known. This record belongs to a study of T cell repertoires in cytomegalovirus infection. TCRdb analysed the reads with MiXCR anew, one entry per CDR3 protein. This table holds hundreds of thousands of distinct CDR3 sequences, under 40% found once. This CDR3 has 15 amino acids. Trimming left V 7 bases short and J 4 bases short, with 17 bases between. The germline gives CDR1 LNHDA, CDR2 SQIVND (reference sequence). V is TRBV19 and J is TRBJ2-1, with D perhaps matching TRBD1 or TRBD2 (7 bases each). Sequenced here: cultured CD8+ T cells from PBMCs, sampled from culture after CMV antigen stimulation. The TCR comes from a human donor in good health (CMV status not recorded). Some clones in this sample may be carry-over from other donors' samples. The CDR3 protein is CASISNRGGYNEQFF. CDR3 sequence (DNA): TGTGCCAGTATTTCGAACAGGGGAGGGTACAATGAGCAGTTCTTC. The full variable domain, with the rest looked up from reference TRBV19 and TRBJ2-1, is DGGITQSPKYLFRKEGQNVTLSCEQNLNHDAMYWYRQDPGQGLRLIYYSQIVNDFQKGDIAEGYSVSREKKESFPLTVTSAQKNPTAFYLCASISNRGGYNEQFFGPGTRLTVL.